This T cell receptor beta chain stems from a study of cytomegalovirus exposure and HLA in healthy donors. Libraries were prepared by immunoSEQ multiplex PCR; TCRdb keeps only in-frame clonotypes and omits some of them. This table holds 110,000 to 150,000 clones, around 93% found once. Findings of the study overall: Despite most TCR sequences being rare, some public TCRs occurred in many donors. A later analysis found first-cohort TCR clusters tended to co-occur in the roughly 120 validation repertoires.

To note about this clone: Antigen specificity is unknown.

Per germline, CDR1 MNHEY and CDR2 SMNVEV (reference sequence). V was clipped by 3 bases and J by 1 base, with 7 bases between them. The CDR3 runs to 15 residues. This chain joins TRBV27 and TRBJ2-6; D gene uncertain. The TCR originated in a man younger than 30 in good health and CMV-seropositive. Input material: PBMCs. The CDR3 sequence is CASSFRLSGANVLTF. As DNA, the CDR3 is TGTGCCAGCAGTTTTAGACTTTCTGGGGCCAACGTCCTGACTTTC.